Listed below are T cell receptor beta chains from one sample, sequenced in a study of T cell repertoires in cytomegalovirus infection. No cognate antigen is known for these TCRs. TCRdb reprocessed the reads with MiXCR, giving one entry per CDR3 protein. The sample includes roughly 700,000 distinct CDR3 sequences, roughly 36% of them seen just once. The sample here was cultured PBMCs, taken from culture after CMV antigen stimulation. These receptors all come from a human donor in good health (CMV status not recorded). Some clones in this sample may be carry-over from other donors' samples. The CDR3 runs from the conserved cysteine through the conserved F or W. The D gene is left open where the match is weak. The size entry is marked missing in some rows and otherwise reads once, few, many or a size class.

j_call d_call clone_size v_call cdr3_aa cdr3_nt
TRBJ2-3 - - TRBV19 CATNPRGGRGTDTQYF TGTGCCACTAACCCGAGGGGGGGAAGGGGCACAGATACGCAGTATTTT
TRBJ2-1 TRBD2 - TRBV12-3/TRBV12-4 CASGLTSSEQFF TGTGCCAGCGGCCTGACTAGCTCTGAGCAGTTCTTC
TRBJ2-7 TRBD1 few TRBV11-2 CASSHGTGDWGRLAGPKVDEQYF TGTGCCAGCAGCCACGGGACAGGGGATTGGGGTAGGCTAGCGGGCCCCAAGGTGGACGAGCAGTACTTC
TRBJ1-4 TRBD1 - TRBV4-1 CASSQGRFRDREEKLFF TGCGCCAGCAGCCAAGGCCGATTCCGGGACAGGGAGGAAAAACTGTTTTTT
TRBJ2-4 TRBD2 - TRBV19 CASSRLALAKNIQYF TGTGCCAGTAGTAGACTAGCTTTAGCCAAAAACATTCAGTACTTC
TRBJ1-5 - - TRBV6-2/TRBV6-3 CASSYGIYSNQPQHF TGTGCCAGCAGTTACGGAATCTATAGCAATCAGCCCCAGCATTTT
TRBJ1-5 - - TRBV15 CATSRSHYSNQPQHF TGTGCCACCAGCAGAAGTCACTATAGCAATCAGCCCCAGCATTTT
TRBJ2-7 TRBD2 few TRBV7-2 CASSKPTSGSYERYF TGTGCCAGCAGCAAGCCCACTAGCGGTTCCTACGAGCGGTACTTC
TRBJ2-5 - - TRBV7-9 CASSHPLGYIEETQYF TGTGCCAGCAGTCACCCCCTCGGATACATAGAAGAGACCCAGTACTTC
TRBJ2-3 - many TRBV7-2 CASSRPSGLRKGYTDTQYF TGTGCCAGCAGTCGGCCGTCGGGGCTACGCAAGGGCTACACAGATACGCAGTATTTT
TRBJ1-4 - - TRBV19 CASARQATNEKLFF TGTGCCAGTGCCCGACAGGCAACTAATGAAAAACTGTTTTTT
TRBJ2-1 - - TRBV24-1 CATSDGRGEQFF TGTGCCACCAGTGATGGAAGGGGTGAGCAGTTCTTC
TRBJ1-1 - - TRBV2 CASSGGPGGEAFF TGTGCCAGCAGTGGCGGACCCGGCGGGGAAGCTTTCTTT
TRBJ1-5 - - TRBV9 CASSAGGFPNQPQHF TGTGCCAGCAGCGCGGGAGGGTTCCCCAATCAGCCCCAGCATTTT
TRBJ1-1 - many TRBV7-2 CASSLGVGAFF TGTGCCAGCAGCTTGGGTGTGGGAGCTTTCTTT
TRBJ2-3 TRBD2 - TRBV5-1 CASSLWGTSGTDTQYF TGCGCCAGCAGCTTGTGGGGGACTAGCGGGACAGATACGCAGTATTTT
TRBJ1-4 - - TRBV4-2 CASSQAGPVIPNEKLFF TGTGCCAGCAGCCAAGCAGGGCCCGTCATCCCTAATGAAAAACTGTTTTTT
TRBJ2-5 TRBD2 - TRBV12-3/TRBV12-4 CASRASSGQETQYF TGTGCCAGCAGGGCCTCTAGCGGCCAAGAGACCCAGTACTTC
TRBJ1-2 - - TRBV7-6 CASGPEKGDDYGYTF TGTGCAAGCGGACCGGAGAAAGGGGATGACTATGGCTACACCTTC
TRBJ1-3 - few TRBV9 CASSTGWTGNTIYF TGTGCCAGCAGCACAGGGTGGACTGGAAACACCATATATTTT
TRBJ2-3 - - TRBV2 CASSDPRSAADTQYF TGTGCCAGCAGTGACCCTAGGAGCGCGGCGGATACGCAGTATTTT
TRBJ1-4 - few TRBV7-2 CASSPDGATNEKLFF TGTGCCAGCAGCCCGGACGGAGCAACTAATGAAAAACTGTTTTTT
TRBJ2-1 TRBD2 many TRBV7-2 CASSSSGTSVGYEQFF TGTGCCAGCAGCTCCTCCGGGACTAGCGTCGGGTATGAGCAGTTCTTC
TRBJ2-1 - - TRBV14 CASSRLSGLYNEQFF TGTGCCAGCAGCCGACTTAGCGGACTTTACAATGAGCAGTTCTTC